Listed below are T cell receptor beta chains from one sample, sequenced in a study of blood T cell repertoires in COVID-19. Generated by immunoSEQ multiplex PCR, the TCRdb table keeps only in-frame clones and is missing some. The profile shows about 170,000 clones, 84% of them singletons. Sequencing was performed on peripheral blood. These receptor sequences come from a human donor with acute or convalescent COVID-19. The donor label of this sample is uncertain. The CDR3 runs from the conserved cysteine through the conserved F or W. A D gene is named only where the DNA matches it firmly. The size field is filled for only some rows; it gives once, few, many or a size class.

D	V	J	size	DNA	CDR3
TRBD2	TRBV19	TRBJ2-5	NA	TGTGCCAGCCCCGTGACTAGCGGGGGGCGGGAGACCCAGTACTTC	CASPVTSGGRETQYF
TRBD1	TRBV7-2	TRBJ1-1	NA	TGTGCCAGCAGCTTAAGGACAGGGGACGCTTTCTTT	CASSLRTGDAFF
NA	TRBV12-3/TRBV12-4	TRBJ1-4	NA	TGTGCCAGCAGCCCCGTCGGTGAAAAACTGTTTTTT	CASSPVGEKLFF
TRBD1	TRBV11-2	TRBJ2-5	NA	TGTGCCAGCAGCCCTCGACAGGGCTCTTACGAGACCCAGTACTTC	CASSPRQGSYETQYF
NA	TRBV6-1	TRBJ1-6	once	TGTGCCAGCAGTGAAGTGGCAGGGTACTCCTATAATTCACCCCTCCACTTT	CASSEVAGYSYNSPLHF
NA	TRBV6-5	TRBJ2-1	NA	TGTGCCAGCAGTTACTCAACTAGCAGGCGCAATGAGCAGTTCTTC	CASSYSTSRRNEQFF
NA	TRBV7-9	TRBJ2-5	NA	TGTGCCAGCAGCTTAGATCGCAGGGGCCAGGGGAAAGAGACCCAGTACTTC	CASSLDRRGQGKETQYF
NA	TRBV3-1/TRBV3-2	TRBJ1-1	few	TGTGCCAGCAGGCCACGGGAGGGGGCTGAAGCTTTCTTT	CASRPREGAEAFF
NA	TRBV7-3	TRBJ2-1	NA	TGTGCCAGCAGCTTAGGGCCGGGTAGCGGTTACAATGAGCAGTTCTTC	CASSLGPGSGYNEQFF
TRBD2	TRBV20-1	TRBJ2-1	NA	TGCAGTGCTAGTGCACTAGCGGGGGGGCGGTCCCTCGAGGTTGAGCAGTTCTTC	CSASALAGGRSLEVEQFF
TRBD1	TRBV28	TRBJ2-7	NA	TGTGCCACTCACCGGACAGGGGTCCTCTACGAGCAGTACTTC	CATHRTGVLYEQYF
NA	TRBV6-2/TRBV6-3	TRBJ1-3	NA	TGTGCCAGCAGTCCCTCCTTCGTCGTCTCTGGAAACACCATATATTTT	CASSPSFVVSGNTIYF
TRBD1	TRBV7-8	TRBJ1-2	NA	TGTGCCAGCAGCTTTTGGGACAGGGGTGATGGCTACACCTTC	CASSFWDRGDGYTF
TRBD1	TRBV5-4	TRBJ2-1	NA	TGTGCCAGCAGCTTCGGGACAGTCAATGAGCAGTTCTTC	CASSFGTVNEQFF
TRBD1	TRBV27	TRBJ1-6	NA	TGTGCCAGTGGGGGACAGGGGTCCTATAATTCACCCCTCCACTTT	CASGGQGSYNSPLHF
TRBD1	TRBV10-3	TRBJ2-7	once	TGTGCCATCACAGGACAGGGATTGAACTACGAGCAGTACTTC	CAITGQGLNYEQYF